The 20 T cell receptor beta chains presented below share a single source sample, sequenced in a study of T cell repertoires in cytomegalovirus infection (dated by TCRdb to between 2018 and 2020). Their antigens are not known. The sequencer listed for this sample is Illumina HiSeq 1500. The raw public reads went through TCRdb reprocessing: fastp at Q25, MiXCR clone calling, in-frame beta chains kept. Rows with a matching CDR3 protein are joined into one entry that keeps the most common DNA and genes. Within this sample are about 890,000 distinct CDR3 sequences, with approximately 31% of them counted one time only. Over 12% of the sample is held by the ten biggest clonotypes. Read against the paper, the sample's treatment or condition label means: in vitro stimulation with specific CMV peptide epitopes to enrich CMV-specific T cells. The source was cultured CD8+ T cells from PBMCs, collected from culture after CMV antigen stimulation. The receptors here all came from a human donor in good health (CMV status not recorded). Some clones in this sample may be carry-over from other donors' samples.

This sequence joins TRBV9 and TRBJ2-7; 11 bases are shared with TRBD1. Trimming took 4 bases from V and 6 from J; bases not matched to a gene: 6. The CDR3 covers 14 residues. Germline lookup yields CDR1 SGDLS and CDR2 YYNGEE. The CDR3 spells CASSPGQGAGEQYV. CDR3 nucleotide sequence: TGTGCCAGCAGCCCTGGACAGGGGGCGGGCGAGCAGTACGTC.

This clonotype was detected a few times. The chain carries TRBV6-1 and TRBJ1-5, with a tentative D call TRBD1 (6 bases). V dropped 8 bases and J dropped 5 bases, with 10 bases sitting between them. The CDR3 sequence is 12 residues long. Germline CDR1 reads MNHNS; CDR2 reads SASEGT. The CDR3 DNA follows: TGTGCCAGCCGGAGGGGGGATCAGCCCCAGCATTTT. Its protein product is CASRRGDQPQHF.

With respect to this clonotype: At one end, the junction sequence differs from germline, possibly due to a read error. The chain is built from TRBV7-2 and TRBJ2-7; D assignment may be TRBD1 or TRBD2 (5 bases each). The CDR3 has 13 amino acids. CDR1 and CDR2 from the germline V gene are SGHTA and FQGNSA. CDR3 nucleotide sequence: TGTGCCAGCTCCGGGACCGACCCGGACGACCAGTACTTC. It codes for CASSGTDPDDQYF. The full variable domain, completed using reference TRBV7-2 and TRBJ2-7, is GAGVSQSPSNKVTEKGKDVELRCDPISGHTALYWYRQSLGQGLEFLIYFQGNSAPDKSGLPSDRFSAERTGGSVSTLTIQRTQQEDSAVYLCASSGTDPDDQYFGPGTRLTVT.

This clonotype appeared a few times. The chain joins TRBV10-3 to TRBJ1-2; maybe TRBD1 (6 bases). CDR1 is ENHRY, CDR2 SYGVKD, per germline. This CDR3 has 15 amino acids. V was trimmed by 6 bases and J by 2 bases, leaving 16 bases between them. Here the CDR3 reads CAIRQPDGGNYGYTF. DNA for the CDR3: TGTGCCATCAGACAACCGGACGGGGGCAACTATGGCTACACCTTC.

As for this clonotype: A much larger clonotype is one base distant, so this may be a read error. The rearrangement joins TRBV7-2 to TRBJ2-1; 7 bases are shared with TRBD2. The CDR3 is 13 amino acids. Germline-derived CDR1 and CDR2 are SGHTA and FQGNSA. The CDR3 protein is CARSLISGNEQFF. CDR3 coding DNA: TGTGCCAGAAGCTTAATTAGCGGGAATGAGCAGTTCTTC.

This clonotype was seen more than once but under ten times. The V and J genes are TRBV6-1 and TRBJ1-6; no definite D call. CDR1 is MNHNS, CDR2 SASEGT, per germline. The CDR3 has 14 amino acids. V was shortened by 1 base and J by 2 bases, with 3 bases between the two germline ends. The CDR3 is CASSEGAYNSPLHF. The CDR3 coding sequence is TGTGCCAGCAGTGAAGGCGCCTATAATTCACCCCTCCACTTT.

A note on this clonotype: Germline and junction disagree at one end, which may indicate a read error. The chain couples TRBV6-1 to TRBJ1-1; TRBD1 matches 7 bases. The CDR3 contains 13 residues. Germline V gene lookup returns CDR1 MNHNS and CDR2 SASEGT. The CDR3 spells CVSNQGGYTEAFF. The CDR3, as DNA: TGTGTCAGCAACCAGGGGGGTTACACTGAAGCTTTCTTT.

The chain employs TRBV6-6 and TRBJ2-5; 11 bases line up with TRBD1. The V segment lost 5 bases and the J segment 4 bases; nucleotides outside the gene matches: 9. The CDR3 is 16 amino acids. The germline gives CDR1 MNHNY, CDR2 SVGAGI (reference sequence). CDR3 DNA: TGTGCCAGCAGTACGGACAGGGGGCGTGGGGGAGAGACCCAGTACTTC. It codes for CASSTDRGRGGETQYF.

The sample holds many counts of this clonotype. The rearrangement joins TRBV6-2 or TRBV6-3 to TRBJ1-5, with D maybe TRBD1 (6 bases). The length of the CDR3 is 14 residues. Germline assignment: CDR1 MNHEY and CDR2 SVGEGT. Trimming stripped 2 bases from V and 3 bases from J, with 8 bases between. The CDR3 loop is CASSYTGNNQPQHF. Written as DNA, the CDR3 is TGTGCCAGCAGTTACACAGGGAACAATCAGCCCCAGCATTTT.

V usage is TRBV20-1 and J usage is TRBJ2-1; maybe TRBD2 (7 bases). This CDR3 comprises 13 residues. The germline V gene encodes CDR1 DFQATT and CDR2 SNEGSKA (reference sequence). The germline V and J ends were trimmed by 6 bases and 7 bases, with 16 bases remaining between them. CDR3 region: CSARERGGNEQFF. The CDR3 DNA follows: TGCAGTGCCAGGGAAAGGGGGGGAAATGAGCAGTTCTTC.

The chain couples TRBV6-6 to TRBJ2-7; 7 bases map to TRBD1. This CDR3 is built from 14 residues. Germline assignment: CDR1 MNHNY and CDR2 SVGAGI (reference sequence). The DNA of the CDR3 is TGTGCCAGCAGTTACCTGGACAGGTCCTGCGAGCAGTACGTC. It is translated as CASSYLDRSCEQYV.

This clonotype was counted a single time. The rearrangement links TRBV10-3 to TRBJ1-2, with 8 bases lining up with TRBD1. In germline, CDR1 is ENHRY, CDR2 SYGVKD. The J segment lost 6 bases and the V segment lost 9 bases, leaving 6 bases of the junction unmatched. The CDR3 loop spans 12 amino acids. In DNA, the CDR3 is TGTGCCATAACGACAGGGGAGGATGGCTACACCTTC. Protein: CAITTGEDGYTF.

This chain links TRBV9 with TRBJ2-3, with 7 bases aligning to TRBD2. CDR1 is SGDLS and CDR2 is YYNGEE in the germline V gene. The ends lost 4 bases at V and 2 bases at J; junction bases unmatched: 10. The CDR3 has 16 residues. CDR3 in DNA: TGTGCCAGCAGCCCCTCCGGCGGGGGAATCACAGATACGCAGTATTTT. Translated, it gives CASSPSGGGITDTQYF.

To note about this clonotype: A single base separates this from a much larger clone, so it may be a read error. The chain joins TRBV4-1 to TRBJ1-1, with TRBD1 matching 8 bases. Germline lookup yields CDR1 MGHRA and CDR2 YSYEKL. The junction had 8 bases not matched to a gene; V was cut back by 4 bases and J by 7 bases. This CDR3 is 14 amino acids long. The CDR3 is CASSPGQGGNEAFF. CDR3 nucleotide sequence: TGCGCCAGCAGCCCCGGACAGGGTGGGAATGAAGCTTTCTTT.

This clonotype has ten or more counts. A junction end diverges from the germline sequence, so it may reflect a read error. V usage is TRBV7-9 and J usage is TRBJ1-1; D is perhaps TRBD1 (5 bases). This CDR3 is 12 amino acids long. The germline V gene has CDR1 SEHNR and CDR2 FQNEAQ (reference sequence). CDR3 in DNA: TGTGCCAGCAGCGTAGCAGGGTCTGAAGCTTTCTTT. Amino acids: CASSVAGSEAFF. Full variable domain (missing parts from reference TRBV7-9 and TRBJ1-1): DTGVSQNPRHKITKRGQNVTFRCDPISEHNRLYWYRQTLGQGPEFLTYFQNEAQLEKSRLLSDRFSAERPKGSFSTLEIQRTEQGDSAMYLCASSVAGSEAFFGQGTRLTVV.

V and J are TRBV5-1 and TRBJ2-7; a possible D gene is TRBD1 (6 bases). The CDR3 extends over 15 amino acids. Trimming removed 4 bases from V and 9 bases from J, with 23 bases in between. Germline lookup yields CDR1 SGHRS and CDR2 YFSETQ. The CDR3 DNA sequence: TGCGCCAGCAGCCCTGACAGGAGATTCACAATTGGGCAGTACTTC. Translation: CASSPDRRFTIGQYF.

A note on this clonotype: With a much larger clone just one base away, this may be a read error. DNA for the CDR3: TGCGCCAGCAGCTGCAGCACTGAAGCTTTCTTT. Residues: CASSCSTEAFF. The rearrangement joins TRBV4-1 to TRBJ1-1; D gene unclear. CDR3 length: 11 amino acids. The germline V gene has CDR1 MGHRA and CDR2 YSYEKL. V was cut by 5 bases and J by 4 bases, with 5 bases left in between.

The chain has TRBV7-9 and TRBJ2-2, with 8 bases lining up with TRBD2. The CDR3 totals 17 residues. The germline V gene has CDR1 SEHNR and CDR2 FQNEAQ (reference sequence). V lost 5 bases, J lost 1 base, and 9 bases stayed unmatched. DNA for the CDR3: TGTGCCAGCAGCCTTCCGGGAGGGGCCGGGAACACCGGGGAGCTGTTTTTT. It translates to CASSLPGGAGNTGELFF. The full variable domain, with the rest looked up from reference TRBV7-9 and TRBJ2-2, is DTGVSQNPRHKITKRGQNVTFRCDPISEHNRLYWYRQTLGQGPEFLTYFQNEAQLEKSRLLSDRFSAERPKGSFSTLEIQRTEQGDSAMYLCASSLPGGAGNTGELFFGEGSRLTVL.

The J gene is TRBJ1-2, the V gene TRBV28; D gene ambiguous. Germline V lookup: CDR1 MDHEN, CDR2 SYDVKM. The V gene lost 6 bases and the J gene lost 8 bases, with 13 bases spanning the gap. The CDR3 loop spans 12 amino acids. The CDR3 loop reads CASRSEGEGYTF. As DNA, the CDR3 is TGTGCCAGCAGGTCCGAGGGTGAGGGCTACACCTTC.

There are a few counts of this clonotype. This chain uses TRBV6-5 with TRBJ2-1, with 8 bases lining up with TRBD2. This CDR3 has 18 amino acids. The germline CDR1 and CDR2 sequences are MNHEY and SVGAGI. The ends lost 0 bases at V and 1 base at J; junction bases unmatched: 8. The CDR3 coding sequence is TGTGCCAGCAGTTACTCGGAGCGGGGGAGCCGTTCCTACAATGAGCAGTTCTTC. Its translation is CASSYSERGSRSYNEQFF.